The rows below give T cell receptor beta chains drawn from one sample of a study of T cell changes during pregnancy in multiple sclerosis. Produced via immunoSEQ multiplex PCR; TCRdb's table is partial and in-frame only. The sample shows 90,000 to 120,000 clones, 85% to 95% of them seen only once. This specimen consisted of peripheral blood, obtained in the third trimester of pregnancy. The receptors were gathered from a female donor in good health, enrolled as a control in a pregnancy study. Each CDR3 is given with its conserved first and last residue. A D gene is named only where the DNA matches it firmly. For some rows the clone size is stated as once, few or many, or as a class when expanded; others skip it.

V gene	clone size	D gene	J gene	CDR3 protein	CDR3 DNA
TRBV6-6	once	TRBD1	TRBJ1-1	CASSYSNQGARTEAFF	TGTGCCAGCAGTTACTCGAACCAGGGGGCGCGAACTGAAGCTTTCTTT
TRBV30	-	-	TRBJ2-7	CAWDRSTYEQYF	TGTGCCTGGGACAGGTCCACCTACGAGCAGTACTTC
TRBV7-2	-	TRBD1	TRBJ1-6	CASSLGDRDNSPLHF	TGTGCCAGCAGCTTGGGGGACAGGGATAATTCACCCCTCCACTTT
TRBV30	-	TRBD1	TRBJ2-5	CARTDRGQETQYF	TGTGCCAGAACGGACAGGGGACAAGAGACCCAGTACTTC
TRBV19	once	TRBD1	TRBJ1-3	CASSIDVGQGIRGNTIYF	TGTGCCAGTAGTATAGACGTGGGACAGGGAATTAGGGGAAACACCATATATTTT
TRBV19	-	TRBD1	TRBJ2-7	CASSMTGAMYEQYF	TGTGCCAGTAGTATGACAGGGGCGATGTACGAGCAGTACTTC
TRBV4-1	-	-	TRBJ1-4	CASSQGSWLAPATNEKLFF	TGCGCCAGCAGCCAAGGGAGTTGGTTAGCTCCTGCAACTAATGAAAAACTGTTTTTT
TRBV4-3	-	-	TRBJ1-2	CASSQDIRRGYTF	TGCGCCAGCAGCCAAGATATCCGGAGGGGCTACACCTTC
TRBV19	-	TRBD2	TRBJ2-5	CASSIGGGTQETQYF	TGTGCCAGTAGTATTGGCGGGGGGACCCAAGAGACCCAGTACTTC
TRBV7-2	-	TRBD1	TRBJ2-7	CASSARQGGYEQYF	TGTGCCAGCAGCGCCCGACAGGGGGGCTACGAGCAGTACTTC
TRBV13	-	-	TRBJ1-4	CASSLGQANEKLFF	TGTGCCAGCAGCTTAGGGCAGGCTAATGAAAAACTGTTTTTT
TRBV15	-	-	TRBJ2-1	CATSRASGDRLGEQFF	TGTGCCACCAGCAGAGCTTCGGGGGACCGGTTGGGTGAGCAGTTCTTC
TRBV19	-	TRBD1	TRBJ1-2	CASRDRWTLGYTF	TGTGCCAGCAGGGACAGGTGGACCTTAGGCTACACCTTC
TRBV4-3	-	-	TRBJ1-5	CASSQIQGTNQPQHF	TGCGCCAGCAGCCAAATACAGGGAACAAATCAGCCCCAGCATTTT
TRBV10-3	-	TRBD2	TRBJ2-1	CAISPEYLTSGGPNNEQFF	TGTGCCATCAGCCCAGAGTACCTGACTAGCGGGGGGCCAAACAATGAGCAGTTCTTC
TRBV19	few	-	TRBJ1-2	CASSIDRYGYTF	TGTGCCAGTAGTATAGATCGGTATGGCTACACCTTC
TRBV11-3	once	TRBD1	TRBJ1-2	CASSSGRGQGYGYTF	TGTGCCAGCAGCTCGGGGCGGGGACAGGGGTATGGCTACACCTTC
TRBV23-1	-	-	TRBJ1-1	CASSQPRESNTEAFF	TGCGCCAGCAGTCAACCCAGGGAATCAAACACTGAAGCTTTCTTT
TRBV12-5	-	-	TRBJ1-1	CASGLSGVNTEAFF	TGTGCTAGTGGTTTGAGTGGAGTAAACACTGAAGCTTTCTTT
TRBV27	-	TRBD1	TRBJ1-2	CASSFRDRANYGYTF	TGTGCCAGCAGTTTCCGGGACAGGGCGAACTATGGCTACACCTTC
TRBV18	-	-	TRBJ2-7	CASSLPGLYEQYF	TGTGCCAGCTCACTACCGGGACTCTACGAGCAGTACTTC
TRBV19	-	TRBD1	TRBJ1-5	CASSIDRGQGNQPQHF	TGTGCCAGTAGTATAGATCGGGGACAGGGGAATCAGCCCCAGCATTTT
TRBV2	-	-	TRBJ2-5	CASSSLKGAQYF	TGTGCCAGCAGTTCACTCAAGGGGGCCCAGTACTTC
TRBV11-1	-	-	TRBJ1-4	CASSPERGTNEKLFF	TGTGCCAGCAGCCCAGAACGGGGGACTAATGAAAAACTGTTTTTT
TRBV4-3	-	TRBD2	TRBJ2-3	CASSQGSSGGAGTDTQYF	TGCGCCAGCAGCCAAGGCTCTAGCGGGGGGGCCGGGACAGATACGCAGTATTTT
TRBV5-6	-	-	TRBJ2-7	CASSLGQGRIDEQYF	TGTGCCAGCAGCTTGGGCCAGGGGCGTATCGACGAGCAGTACTTC
TRBV7-6	-	-	TRBJ2-7	CASSLEGEITTEQYF	TGTGCCAGCAGCTTAGAGGGGGAGATAACCACCGAGCAGTACTTC
TRBV30	-	-	TRBJ1-6	CAWAEENRPLHF	TGTGCCTGGGCCGAAGAAAATCGGCCCCTCCACTTT
TRBV6-5	-	TRBD1	TRBJ1-2	CASSHRGSGGYTF	TGTGCCAGCAGCCACAGGGGTTCTGGAGGCTACACCTTC
TRBV4-1	-	TRBD1	TRBJ2-2	CASSQGTGLDTGELFF	TGCGCCAGCAGCCAGGGGACAGGGTTGGACACCGGGGAGCTGTTTTTT
TRBV15	-	TRBD2	TRBJ2-5	CATSTLAGGRKETQYF	TGTGCCACCAGCACCTTAGCGGGGGGGCGAAAAGAGACCCAGTACTTC
TRBV4-3	-	-	TRBJ1-1	CASSQEVGQIRAFF	TGCGCCAGCAGCCAAGAAGTGGGACAAATAAGAGCTTTCTTT
TRBV5-6	-	TRBD1	TRBJ2-3	CASSSGTGVADTQYF	TGTGCCAGCAGCTCGGGGACAGGGGTCGCAGATACGCAGTATTTT
TRBV15	-	TRBD2	TRBJ2-1	CAVRRTSSYNEQFF	TGTGCCGTTAGACGGACTAGCTCCTACAATGAGCAGTTCTTC
TRBV5-1	-	TRBD2	TRBJ2-2	CASSLAGPNTGELFF	TGCGCCAGCAGCTTAGCGGGGCCGAACACCGGGGAGCTGTTTTTT
TRBV11-3	-	-	TRBJ2-1	CASSPLAVYNEQFF	TGTGCCAGCAGCCCTTTGGCGGTCTACAATGAGCAGTTCTTC
TRBV25-1	-	-	TRBJ2-5	CASTRTSQETQYF	TGTGCCAGCACGAGGACAAGCCAAGAGACCCAGTACTTC